This T cell receptor (beta chain) was sequenced for a study of blood T cell repertoires in COVID-19. Turning to the study itself: The samples span acute and convalescent COVID-19 from the United States, Italy and Spain. Sources were T cells, B-cell-depleted T cells, or PBMCs; the material itself was cDNA or gDNA.

With V trimmed by 3 bases and J by 0 bases, 1 base remained unmatched. The germline CDR1 and CDR2 sequences are MRHNA and SNTAGT. The CDR3 sequence is 15 residues long. In the authors' workflow: Scientists estimated how many nucleated cells there were by amplifying reference gene primers. The data were produced by immunoSEQ multiplex PCR, yet TCRdb's version contains in-frame clones alone and is incomplete. For V, J and clone size, that table is used; D and trimming come from the DNA. The table has roughly 11,000 clones, 85% to 90% seen once. Sequencing input: peripheral blood. The clonotype originates from a woman aged 55-75 years with active COVID-19. The rearrangement uses TRBV6-4 and TRBJ2-1; TRBD2 aligns across 8 bases. This CDR3 reads CASSESGSSYNEQFF. DNA for the CDR3: TGTGCCAGCAGTGAAAGCGGGAGCTCCTACAATGAGCAGTTCTTC.